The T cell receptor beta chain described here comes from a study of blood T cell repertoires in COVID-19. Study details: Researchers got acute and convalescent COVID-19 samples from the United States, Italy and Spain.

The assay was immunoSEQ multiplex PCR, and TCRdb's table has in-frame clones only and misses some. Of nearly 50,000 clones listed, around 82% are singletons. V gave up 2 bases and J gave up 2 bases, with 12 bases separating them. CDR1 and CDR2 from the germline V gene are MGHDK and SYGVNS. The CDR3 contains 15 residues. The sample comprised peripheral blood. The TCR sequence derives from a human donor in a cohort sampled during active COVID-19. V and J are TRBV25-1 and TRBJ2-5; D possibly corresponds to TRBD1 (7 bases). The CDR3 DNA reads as TGTGCCAGCAGTGAAGCGGGACAGCTTCAAGAGACCCAGTACTTC. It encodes CASSEAGQLQETQYF.